These 5 T cell receptor beta chains were sequenced from one sample in a study of T cell repertoires in cytomegalovirus infection. TCRdb re-called the reads with MiXCR, one entry per CDR3 protein. Here the sample spans 170,000 or so distinct CDR3 sequences, approximately 14% being singletons. The source material was PBMCs. The source of these receptors is a human donor in good health (CMV status not recorded). Some clones in this sample may be carry-over from other donors' samples.

V is TRBV20-1 and J is TRBJ2-2; 8 positions agree with TRBD1. The V gene's germline CDR1 is DFQATT and CDR2 SNEGSKA (reference sequence). The CDR3 extends over 13 amino acids. J gave up 8 bases and V 1 base, and 3 bases lay outside the gene matches. CDR3 sequence (DNA): TGCAGTGCTAGAGCGGACAGGGCAGGGGAGCTGTTTTTT. Translation gives CSARADRAGELFF.

This clonotype was seen only a few times. CDR3: CASSYESARDQILNTEAFF. The CDR3 DNA is TGTGCCAGCAGTTACGAGTCGGCCAGGGACCAGATTTTGAACACTGAAGCTTTCTTT. The rearrangement joins TRBV6-5 to TRBJ1-1, with D possibly being TRBD1 (5 bases). V lost 2 bases and J 0 bases, leaving 22 bases between the germline ends. This CDR3 contains 19 residues. Germline CDR1 reads MNHEY; CDR2 reads SVGAGI.

This clonotype was observed once. The chain combines TRBV28 with TRBJ2-3; tentatively, D is TRBD1 (5 bases). Germline V lookup: CDR1 MDHEN, CDR2 SYDVKM. The CDR3 is 13 amino acids. Trimming removed 7 bases at V and 4 bases at J, with 12 bases between. The CDR3 DNA reads TGTGCCAGCAAGGCAGGGTGGCCAGATACGCAGTATTTT. Protein product: CASKAGWPDTQYF.

This clonotype has ten or more counts. This rearrangement joins TRBV7-6 to TRBJ1-6, with D unclear. The V and J ends lost 3 bases and 8 bases respectively, with 8 bases between them. The germline gives CDR1 SGHVS, CDR2 FNYEAQ. This CDR3 spans 13 amino acids. The CDR3 region is CASSLGTDSPLHF. Written as DNA, the CDR3 is TGTGCCAGCAGCTTGGGAACTGATTCACCCCTCCACTTT.

This clonotype was counted at least ten times. The chain combines TRBV19 with TRBJ1-6; D possibly corresponds to TRBD1 (5 bases). The CDR3 length is 15 residues. The V end lost 7 bases, the J end lost 4 bases, and 14 bases lay between the germline ends. Germline CDR1 and CDR2: LNHDA and SQIVND (reference sequence). CDR3 sequence reads: CASTLDTKYNSPLHF. In DNA, the CDR3 is TGTGCCAGTACTCTGGACACGAAGTATAATTCACCCCTCCACTTT.